This T cell receptor (beta chain) appears in the sequencing data of a study of esophageal squamous cell carcinoma under preoperative chemotherapy. Turning to the study itself: Both tumor-infiltrating lymphocytes and peripheral blood T cells were profiled. Whole-study findings and limits: Tumor-infiltrating lymphocytes showed no significant post-chemotherapy TCR diversity increase, unlike peripheral T cells. After treatment, tumor-infiltrating lymphocytes apparently came partly from blood T cells.

A remark on this clonotype: What it binds is unknown. An end of the junction does not agree with germline; a read error may underlie this.

CDR1 and CDR2 (germline): SGHTA, FQGNSA. The CDR3 covers 18 residues. As to time point: after preoperative PTX-NDP chemotherapy. Preoperative chemotherapy with paclitaxel-nedaplatin was given to patients before surgery. TCRdb redid the calling of the PCR reads with MiXCR, one entry per CDR3 protein. The sample contains about 32,000 distinct CDR3 sequences, under 60% of which appear only once. The sample was collected from a patient given preoperative chemotherapy. The chain is built from TRBV7-2 and TRBJ2-5; 9 bases map to TRBD2. This TCR was sampled from a human donor with esophageal squamous cell carcinoma. The donor label of this sample is uncertain. The CDR3 DNA sequence: TGTGCCAGCAGCTATGCAGGCCTGGCGGGGGGGCTCAAGGAGACCCTGTCTTTC. Its translation is CASSYAGLAGGLKETLSF.